One and the same sample provided the 28 T cell receptor beta chains below, sequenced in a study of cytomegalovirus exposure and HLA in healthy donors. PCR was performed using 60 Vbeta and 13 Jbeta primers. Produced via immunoSEQ multiplex PCR; TCRdb's table is partial and in-frame only. This table has around 110,000 clones, 71% appearing once. The sample was PBMCs. Receptors were obtained from a female donor in good health and CMV-seronegative.

The chain uses TRBV6-9 and TRBJ2-7; the D gene is possibly TRBD2 (5 bases). Looked up from germline, CDR1 is MNHGY and CDR2 is SVAAGI. The CDR3 contains 19 residues. V was trimmed by 0 bases and J by 3 bases, leaving 24 bases between them. DNA for the CDR3: TGTGCCAGCAGTTATTCGAAATACAGAGGTTCGGCCGGAGGCTACGAGCAGTACTTC. Its translation is CASSYSKYRGSAGGYEQYF.

This chain links TRBV6-1 with TRBJ2-1; weak D call: TRBD1 (6 bases). There are 14 residues in the CDR3. Looked up from germline, CDR1 is MNHNS and CDR2 is SASEGT. The ends were cut back, 6 bases at V and 1 base at J, with 10 bases in the middle. Written as DNA, the CDR3 is TGTGCCAGCAGACAGGGCCCTTCCTACAATGAGCAGTTCTTC. Protein: CASRQGPSYNEQFF.

The V call is TRBV28, the J call TRBJ1-2; D gene uncertain. V lost 3 bases and J 2 bases, leaving 7 bases between the germline ends. This CDR3 spans 13 amino acids. CDR1 MDHEN and CDR2 SYDVKM come from the germline V gene. Here the CDR3 reads CASSFLLNYGYTF. In nucleotides, the CDR3 is TGTGCCAGCAGTTTCCTCCTGAACTATGGCTACACCTTC.

This clone was counted a single time. The chain couples TRBV7-8 to TRBJ1-2; 9 positions agree with TRBD1. The germline gives CDR1 SGHVS, CDR2 FQNEAQ. V was pared by 5 bases and J by 3 bases, with 1 base of the junction left unmatched. The CDR3 is made up of 13 amino acids. Here the CDR3 reads CASSRTGDYGYTF. The CDR3 DNA follows: TGTGCCAGCAGCAGGACAGGGGACTATGGCTACACCTTC. The full variable domain, rest sourced from reference TRBV7-8 and TRBJ1-2, is GAGVSQSPRYKVAKRGQDVALRCDPISGHVSLFWYQQALGQGPEFLTYFQNEAQLDKSGLPSDRFFAERPEGSVSTLKIQRTQQEDSAVYLCASSRTGDYGYTFGSGTRLTVV.

The rearrangement links TRBV18 to TRBJ1-2; 7 bases map to TRBD1. The CDR3 consists of 16 residues. With 2 bases clipped from V and 2 bases from J, the junction kept 8 bases outside the gene matches. Per the germline V gene, CDR1 is KGHSH and CDR2 is LQKENI. The CDR3 here is CASSPSMAGGNYGYTF. The CDR3 bases are TGTGCCAGCTCACCATCGATGGCAGGGGGGAACTATGGCTACACCTTC.

The gene calls are TRBV19 and TRBJ2-5; no reliable D call. CDR3 length: 13 residues. The ends were cut back, 2 bases at V and 4 bases at J, with 8 bases in the middle. Germline V gives CDR1 LNHDA, CDR2 SQIVND (reference sequence). The CDR3, as DNA: TGTGCCAGTAGTATATCGAGGATAGAGACCCAGTACTTC. It codes for CASSISRIETQYF. The full variable domain, with the rest looked up from reference TRBV19 and TRBJ2-5, is DGGITQSPKYLFRKEGQNVTLSCEQNLNHDAMYWYRQDPGQGLRLIYYSQIVNDFQKGDIAEGYSVSREKKESFPLTVTSAQKNPTAFYLCASSISRIETQYFGPGTRLLVL.

V usage is TRBV30 and J usage is TRBJ1-5; tentative D call: TRBD1 (5 bases). The CDR3 has 13 residues. CDR1 and CDR2 from the germline V gene are GTSNPN and SVGIG (reference sequence). V lost 2 bases to trimming and J lost 6 bases, with 11 bases between them. CDR3 sequence: CAWSRGEAQPQHF. For the CDR3, the DNA is TGTGCCTGGAGTCGGGGGGAGGCTCAGCCCCAGCATTTT.

The V and J genes are TRBV30 and TRBJ2-5; tentative D call: TRBD1 (5 bases). V lost 0 bases to trimming and J lost 0 bases, with 5 bases between them. Germline V CDR1 and CDR2: GTSNPN, SVGIG (reference sequence). The CDR3 totals 13 residues. This CDR3 is CAWSVGHQETQYF. The CDR3 coding sequence is TGTGCCTGGAGTGTGGGGCACCAAGAGACCCAGTACTTC.

Ten or more counts support this clone. This chain uses TRBV7-9 with TRBJ1-4; TRBD1 matches 8 bases. After removal of 6 bases from V and 5 bases from J, the junction contained 5 bases not matched to a gene. Germline loops: CDR1 SEHNR, CDR2 FQNEAQ (reference sequence). CDR3 length: 14 amino acids. The CDR3 is CASRGTGENEKLFF. In DNA form, the CDR3 reads TGTGCCAGCAGGGGGACAGGAGAAAATGAAAAACTGTTTTTT.

This clone has just one count. The rearrangement links TRBV4-1 to TRBJ2-1; 7 nucleotides agree with TRBD2. Germline CDR1 MGHRA, CDR2 YSYEKL. The trim removed 0 bases at V and 10 bases at J, leaving 3 bases unmatched. The CDR3 has 13 amino acids. The CDR3: CASSQDRGEEQFF. CDR3 nucleotides: TGCGCCAGCAGCCAAGATCGGGGGGAAGAGCAGTTCTTC.

V gene TRBV5-1 combines with J gene TRBJ2-1; D is unclear. Germline V CDR1 and CDR2: SGHRS, YFSETQ. This CDR3 spans 16 amino acids. Trimming shortened V by 0 bases and J by 0 bases, and 10 bases separated the two germline ends. As DNA, the CDR3 is TGCGCCAGCAGCTTGGGCGGTTCGAGCTCCTACAATGAGCAGTTCTTC. Residues: CASSLGGSSSYNEQFF.

The gene calls are TRBV29-1 and TRBJ2-1, with 9 bases lining up with TRBD2. Germline CDR1 is SQVTM and CDR2 is ANQGSEA. The V and J ends lost 6 bases and 2 bases, in that order; junction bases with no gene match: 8. This CDR3 has 15 amino acids. The CDR3 nucleotides are TGCAGCGTCCTGAAAGCGGGAGGACCCTACAATGAGCAGTTCTTC. Protein sequence: CSVLKAGGPYNEQFF.

This sequence joins TRBV12-5 and TRBJ2-1; D is uncertain. The V and J ends lost 9 bases and 3 bases respectively, with 9 bases between them. There are 12 residues in the CDR3. Germline V gives CDR1 LGHNT, CDR2 FRNRAP. The DNA for the CDR3 is TGTGCTAGCGAACTATTCTACAATGAGCAGTTCTTC. Translation gives CASELFYNEQFF.

The genes are TRBV14 and TRBJ2-1; no definite D call. Germline CDR1 reads SGHDN; CDR2 reads FVKESK. The CDR3 extends over 14 amino acids. Trimming took off 2 bases at V and 10 bases at J, with 15 bases between the two ends. The CDR3 bases are TGTGCCAGCAGCCAACCCTTTGCTACGAAAGAGCAGTTCTTC. Encoded protein: CASSQPFATKEQFF.

The V and J genes are TRBV2 and TRBJ2-1; possible D gene TRBD1, 5 bases. CDR1 is SNHLY and CDR2 is FYNNEI in the germline V gene. This CDR3 contains 17 residues. V was clipped by 0 bases and J by 4 bases, with 16 bases between them. The CDR3 DNA is TGTGCCAGCAGTGAAGCCCCCCCAGGGCCCCTTTACAATGAGCAGTTCTTC. Translation: CASSEAPPGPLYNEQFF.

Written as DNA, the CDR3 is TGTGCCAGCAGCTTAGATCCAGCGGGAGTAATAGGCAATTCCGAGCAGTACTTC. Translation gives CASSLDPAGVIGNSEQYF. The chain couples TRBV11-3 to TRBJ2-7; the match to TRBD2 covers 8 bases. In germline, CDR1 is SGHNT, CDR2 YENEEA. Unmatched junction bases numbered 16, after V lost 0 bases and J lost 6 bases. The CDR3 runs to 18 residues.

This clone was recorded only once. This rearrangement joins TRBV5-1 to TRBJ2-7, with D possibly matching TRBD2 (5 bases). CDR1 and CDR2 from the germline V gene are SGHRS and YFSETQ. The CDR3 consists of 14 residues. The V end lost 0 bases, the J end lost 6 bases, and 13 bases lay between the germline ends. CDR3 DNA: TGCGCCAGCAGCTTGGGAGGGAGTCGGGGCGAGCAGTACTTC. The encoded protein is CASSLGGSRGEQYF. The full variable domain, its missing parts supplied by reference TRBV5-1 and TRBJ2-7, is KAGVTQTPRYLIKTRGQQVTLSCSPISGHRSVSWYQQTPGQGLQFLFEYFSETQRNKGNFPGRFSGRQFSNSRSEMNVSTLELGDSALYLCASSLGGSRGEQYFGPGTRLTVT.

The chain couples TRBV6-4 to TRBJ2-1; TRBD1 aligns across 8 bases. The germline CDR1 and CDR2 sequences are MRHNA and SNTAGT. V gave up 3 bases and J gave up 8 bases; unmatched junction bases: 6. The length of the CDR3 is 14 residues. For the CDR3, the DNA is TGTGCCAGCAGTGAGTCAGGGGGCAGGGATGAGCAGTTCTTC. Encoded protein: CASSESGGRDEQFF.

This clone was detected a few times. The chain combines TRBV9 with TRBJ2-1, with TRBD2 matching over 9 bases. Germline CDR1 and CDR2: SGDLS and YYNGEE. Germline trimming cut 3 bases from V and 6 bases from J; bases unmatched to any gene: 10. This CDR3 has 16 amino acids. The CDR3 sequence: CASSASGASGINEQFF. In DNA, the CDR3 is TGTGCCAGCAGCGCATCAGGAGCTAGCGGGATCAATGAGCAGTTCTTC.

V and J are TRBV30 and TRBJ1-5, with D tentatively TRBD1 (6 bases). Germline V gene lookup returns CDR1 GTSNPN and CDR2 SVGIG (reference sequence). V was trimmed by 0 bases and J by 10 bases, leaving 7 bases between them. The CDR3 runs 11 residues. CDR3: CAWSVGGPQHF. CDR3 nucleotides: TGTGCCTGGAGTGTAGGGGGACCCCAGCATTTT.

This clone was observed a handful of times. The chain combines TRBV29-1 with TRBJ1-1, with D perhaps TRBD1 (5 bases). The CDR3 length is 11 residues. CDR1 and CDR2 (germline): SQVTM, ANQGSEA. V was pared by 7 bases and J by 10 bases, with 16 bases between. The DNA of the CDR3 is TGCAGCGCGGGACGGCGGGAGGGAGCTTTCTTT. Amino acids: CSAGRREGAFF.

The gene calls are TRBV5-1 and TRBJ2-3; 9 nucleotides match TRBD2. From germline, CDR1 is SGHRS and CDR2 YFSETQ. The CDR3 totals 16 residues. The J segment lost 0 bases and the V segment lost 4 bases, leaving 6 bases of the junction unmatched. The CDR3 here is CASSVASGISTDTQYF. In nucleotides, the CDR3 is TGCGCCAGCAGCGTCGCTAGCGGGATTAGCACAGATACGCAGTATTTT.

The chain joins TRBV5-4 to TRBJ1-6, with D hard to call. Germline V lookup: CDR1 SGHNT, CDR2 YYREEE (reference sequence). The CDR3 consists of 15 residues. The V gene lost 0 bases and the J gene lost 6 bases, with 10 bases spanning the gap. The CDR3 nucleotides read TGTGCCAGCAGCTTGGACAGAACACTTAATTCACCCCTCCACTTT. It is translated as CASSLDRTLNSPLHF.

The genes are TRBV29-1 and TRBJ2-7; no firm D call. Germline-derived CDR1 and CDR2 are SQVTM and ANQGSEA. V shed 3 bases and J shed 6 bases, with 12 bases lying between them. The CDR3 spans 12 residues. The CDR3: CSVDVPSGEQYF. CDR3 in DNA: TGCAGCGTTGATGTACCTAGTGGCGAGCAGTACTTC.

The genes are TRBV29-1 and TRBJ2-2, with D unclear. V was cut by 6 bases and J by 1 base, with 3 bases left in between. The CDR3 is made up of 11 amino acids. The V gene's germline CDR1 is SQVTM and CDR2 ANQGSEA. Here the CDR3 DNA reads TGCAGCGTCCAGAACACCGGGGAGCTGTTTTTT. Protein product: CSVQNTGELFF.

The chain couples TRBV9 to TRBJ2-5; 8 bases match TRBD2. This CDR3 contains 15 residues. V trimming: 1 base; J trimming: 7 bases; junction bases outside the gene matches: 9. From germline, CDR1 is SGDLS and CDR2 YYNGEE. CDR3 region: CASSVMPESGGTQYF. CDR3 nucleotide sequence: TGTGCCAGCAGCGTAATGCCGGAGAGCGGGGGGACCCAGTACTTC.

This clone was observed a few times. J is TRBJ2-5 and V is TRBV10-2, with 10 bases that match TRBD2. The length of the CDR3 is 18 residues. Germline V lookup: CDR1 WSHSY, CDR2 SAAADI. Unmatched junction bases numbered 19, after V lost 8 bases and J lost 4 bases. CDR3 protein: CASESLASGRGLRETQYF. The CDR3 DNA follows: TGCGCCAGCGAGTCCCTTGCTAGCGGGAGAGGGCTAAGAGAGACCCAGTACTTC.

The V call is TRBV30, the J call TRBJ1-1; D remains unclear. V was clipped by 6 bases and J by 5 bases, with 13 bases between them. The CDR3 totals 12 residues. Germline V gene sequence: CDR1 GTSNPN, CDR2 SVGIG (reference sequence). This CDR3 reads CACLKRETEAFF. For the CDR3, the DNA is TGTGCCTGCCTCAAGAGGGAGACTGAAGCTTTCTTT.